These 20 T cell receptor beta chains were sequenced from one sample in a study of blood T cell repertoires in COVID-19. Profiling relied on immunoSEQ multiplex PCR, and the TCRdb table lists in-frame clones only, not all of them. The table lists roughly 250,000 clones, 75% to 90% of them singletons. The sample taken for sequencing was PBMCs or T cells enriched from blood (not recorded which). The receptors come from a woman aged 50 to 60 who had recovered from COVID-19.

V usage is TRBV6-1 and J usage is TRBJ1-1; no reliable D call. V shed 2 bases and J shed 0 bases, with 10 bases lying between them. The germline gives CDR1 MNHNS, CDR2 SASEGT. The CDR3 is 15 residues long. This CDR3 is CASSEYTEMNTEAFF. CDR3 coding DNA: TGTGCCAGCAGTGAATATACCGAGATGAACACTGAAGCTTTCTTT.

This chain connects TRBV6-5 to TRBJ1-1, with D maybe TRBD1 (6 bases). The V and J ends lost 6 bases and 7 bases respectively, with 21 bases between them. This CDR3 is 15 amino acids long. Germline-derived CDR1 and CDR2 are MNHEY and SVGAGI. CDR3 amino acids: CASSLRYYRADEAFF. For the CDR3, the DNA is TGTGCCAGCAGCCTCAGGTATTACAGGGCCGATGAAGCTTTCTTT.

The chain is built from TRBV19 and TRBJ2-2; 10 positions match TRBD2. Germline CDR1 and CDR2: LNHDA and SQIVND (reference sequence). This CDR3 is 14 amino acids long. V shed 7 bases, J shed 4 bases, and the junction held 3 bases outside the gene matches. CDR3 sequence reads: CASKREGITGELFF. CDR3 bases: TGTGCCAGTAAGCGGGAGGGGATCACCGGGGAGCTGTTTTTT. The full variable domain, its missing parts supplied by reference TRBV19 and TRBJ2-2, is DGGITQSPKYLFRKEGQNVTLSCEQNLNHDAMYWYRQDPGQGLRLIYYSQIVNDFQKGDIAEGYSVSREKKESFPLTVTSAQKNPTAFYLCASKREGITGELFFGEGSRLTVL.

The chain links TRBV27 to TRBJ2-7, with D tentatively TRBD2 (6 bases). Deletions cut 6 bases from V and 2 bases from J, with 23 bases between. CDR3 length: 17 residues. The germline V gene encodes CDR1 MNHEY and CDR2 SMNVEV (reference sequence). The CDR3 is CASSNSYPGLTTYEQYF. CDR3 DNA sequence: TGTGCCAGCAGCAACTCATACCCGGGACTGACTACCTACGAGCAGTACTTC.

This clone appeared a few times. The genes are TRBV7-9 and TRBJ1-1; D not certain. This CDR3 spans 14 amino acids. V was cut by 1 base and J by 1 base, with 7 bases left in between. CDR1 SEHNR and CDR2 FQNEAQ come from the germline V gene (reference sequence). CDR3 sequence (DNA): TGTGCCAGCAGCTTAGATGGAGGGAACACTGAAGCTTTCTTT. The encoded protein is CASSLDGGNTEAFF.

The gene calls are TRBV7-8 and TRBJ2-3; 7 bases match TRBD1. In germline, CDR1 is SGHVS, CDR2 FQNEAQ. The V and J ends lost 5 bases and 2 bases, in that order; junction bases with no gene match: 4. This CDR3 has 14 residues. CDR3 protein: CASSRGTATDTQYF. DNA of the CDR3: TGTGCCAGCAGCCGAGGGACAGCCACAGATACGCAGTATTTT.

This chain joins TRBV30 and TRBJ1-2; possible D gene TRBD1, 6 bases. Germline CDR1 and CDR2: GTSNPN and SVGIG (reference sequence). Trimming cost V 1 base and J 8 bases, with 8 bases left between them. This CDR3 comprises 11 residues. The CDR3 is CAWSDRAGYTF. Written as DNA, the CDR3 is TGTGCCTGGAGTGACAGGGCCGGCTACACCTTC. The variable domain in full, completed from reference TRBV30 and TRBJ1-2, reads SQTIHQWPATLVQPVGSPLSLECTVEGTSNPNLYWYRQAAGRGLQLLFYSVGIGQISSEVPQNLSASRPQDRQFILSSKKLLLSDSGFYLCAWSDRAGYTFGSGTRLTVV.

CDR3 sequence reads: CASSSKETQYF. The DNA of the CDR3 is TGTGCCAGCAGCTCTAAAGAGACCCAGTACTTC. The rearrangement uses TRBV7-2 and TRBJ2-5; D unresolved. CDR1 is SGHTA and CDR2 is FQGNSA in the germline V gene. Trimming pared 4 bases from V and 3 bases from J, leaving 3 bases between. This CDR3 is 11 amino acids long. Based on the CDR3 plus reference TRBV7-2 and TRBJ2-5, the full variable domain is GAGVSQSPSNKVTEKGKDVELRCDPISGHTALYWYRQSLGQGLEFLIYFQGNSAPDKSGLPSDRFSAERTGGSVSTLTIQRTQQEDSAVYLCASSSKETQYFGPGTRLLVL.

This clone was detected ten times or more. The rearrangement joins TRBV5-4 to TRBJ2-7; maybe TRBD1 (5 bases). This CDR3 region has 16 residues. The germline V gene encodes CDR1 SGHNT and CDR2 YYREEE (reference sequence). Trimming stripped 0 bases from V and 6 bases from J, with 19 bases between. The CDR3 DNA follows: TGTGCCAGCAGCTTGGGGGGCCCTCTTACATCCGCCGAGCAGTACTTC. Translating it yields CASSLGGPLTSAEQYF.

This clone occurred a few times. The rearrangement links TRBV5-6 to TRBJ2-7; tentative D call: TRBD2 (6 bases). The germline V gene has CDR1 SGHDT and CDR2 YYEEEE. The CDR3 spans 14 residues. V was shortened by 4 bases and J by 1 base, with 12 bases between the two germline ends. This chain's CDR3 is CASSRPLASYEQYF. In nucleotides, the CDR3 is TGTGCCAGCAGCCGCCCCCTAGCGTCCTACGAGCAGTACTTC.

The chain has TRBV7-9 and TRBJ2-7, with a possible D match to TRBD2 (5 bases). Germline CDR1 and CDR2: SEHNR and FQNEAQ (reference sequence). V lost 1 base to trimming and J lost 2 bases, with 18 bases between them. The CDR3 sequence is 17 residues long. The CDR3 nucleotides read TGTGCCAGCAGCTTAGACCACGTTCTCATCGGGGCCTACGAGCAGTACTTC. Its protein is CASSLDHVLIGAYEQYF. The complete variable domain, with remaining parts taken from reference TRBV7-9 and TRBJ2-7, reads DTGVSQNPRHKITKRGQNVTFRCDPISEHNRLYWYRQTLGQGPEFLTYFQNEAQLEKSRLLSDRFSAERPKGSFSTLEIQRTEQGDSAMYLCASSLDHVLIGAYEQYFGPGTRLTVT.

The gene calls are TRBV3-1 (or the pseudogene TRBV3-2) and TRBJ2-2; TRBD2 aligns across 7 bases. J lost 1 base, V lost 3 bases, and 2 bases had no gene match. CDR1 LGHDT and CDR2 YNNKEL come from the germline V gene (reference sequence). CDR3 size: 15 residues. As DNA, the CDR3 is TGTGCCAGCAGCCAGGCTAGCGGGAACACCGGGGAGCTGTTTTTT. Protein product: CASSQASGNTGELFF.

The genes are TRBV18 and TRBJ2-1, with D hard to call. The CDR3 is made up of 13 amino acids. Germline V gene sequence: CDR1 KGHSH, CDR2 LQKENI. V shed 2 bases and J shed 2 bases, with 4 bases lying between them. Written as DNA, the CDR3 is TGTGCCAGCTCACCATCGGCCTACAATGAGCAGTTCTTC. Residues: CASSPSAYNEQFF.

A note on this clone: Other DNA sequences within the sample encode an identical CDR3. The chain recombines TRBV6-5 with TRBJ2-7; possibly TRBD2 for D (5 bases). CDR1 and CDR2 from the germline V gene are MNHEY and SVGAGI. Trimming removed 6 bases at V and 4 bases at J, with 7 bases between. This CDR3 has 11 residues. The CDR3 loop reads CASSAGYEQYF. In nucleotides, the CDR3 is TGTGCCAGCAGCGCGGGTTACGAGCAGTACTTC.

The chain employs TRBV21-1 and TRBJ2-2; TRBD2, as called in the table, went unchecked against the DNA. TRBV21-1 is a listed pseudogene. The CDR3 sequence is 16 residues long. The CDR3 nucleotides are TGTGCCAGCAGCAAAATACTAGCGGTTAACACCGGGGAGCTGTTTTTT. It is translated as CASSKILAVNTGELFF.

CDR3 bases: TGTGCCAGCTCACCACGGCAAGGGGATTCACCCCTCCACTTT. The encoded protein is CASSPRQGDSPLHF. The V call is TRBV18, the J call TRBJ1-6; tentatively, D is TRBD1 (5 bases). The V gene's germline CDR1 is KGHSH and CDR2 LQKENI. V was shortened by 1 base and J by 8 bases, with 9 bases between the two germline ends. CDR3 size: 14 residues. Together with reference TRBV18 and TRBJ1-6, the CDR3 gives the full variable domain: NAGVMQNPRHLVRRRGQEARLRCSPMKGHSHVYWYRQLPEEGLKFMVYLQKENIIDESGMPKERFSAEFPKEGPSILRIQQVVRGDSAAYFCASSPRQGDSPLHFGNGTRLTVT.

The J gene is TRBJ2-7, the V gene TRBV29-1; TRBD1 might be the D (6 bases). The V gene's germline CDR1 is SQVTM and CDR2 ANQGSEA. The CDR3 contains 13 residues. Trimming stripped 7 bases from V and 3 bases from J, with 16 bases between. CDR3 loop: CSAGQMTGYEQYF. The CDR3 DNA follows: TGCAGCGCCGGACAGATGACTGGCTACGAGCAGTACTTC.

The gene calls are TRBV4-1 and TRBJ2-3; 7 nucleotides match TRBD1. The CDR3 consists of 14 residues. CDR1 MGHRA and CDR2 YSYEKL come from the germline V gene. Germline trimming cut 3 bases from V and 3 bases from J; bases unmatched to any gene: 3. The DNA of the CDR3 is TGCGCCAGCAGCCAGACAGGGTATACAGATACGCAGTATTTT. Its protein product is CASSQTGYTDTQYF.

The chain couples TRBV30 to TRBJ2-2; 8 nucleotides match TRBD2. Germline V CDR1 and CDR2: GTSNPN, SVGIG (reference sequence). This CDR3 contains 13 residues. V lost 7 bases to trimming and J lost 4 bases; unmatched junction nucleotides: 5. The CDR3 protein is CALGLVATGELFF. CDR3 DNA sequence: TGTGCCTTGGGACTAGTCGCCACCGGGGAGCTGTTTTTT.

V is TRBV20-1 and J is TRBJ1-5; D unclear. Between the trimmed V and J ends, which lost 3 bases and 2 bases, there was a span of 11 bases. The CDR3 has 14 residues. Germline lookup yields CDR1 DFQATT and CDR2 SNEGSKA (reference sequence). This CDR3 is CSASDPRGNQPQHF. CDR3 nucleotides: TGCAGTGCTAGTGACCCCCGGGGCAATCAGCCCCAGCATTTT.